This T cell receptor (beta chain) was sequenced in a study of blood T cell repertoires in COVID-19. Adults between about 18 and 95 years of age took part from under 30 US areas. In assigning cohorts, the study relied on participant-reported clinical history. Germline V gene sequence: CDR1 ENHRY, CDR2 SYGVKD. The ends were cut back, 4 bases at V and 0 bases at J, with 11 bases in the middle. This CDR3 comprises 15 residues. Using immunoSEQ multiplex PCR, the repertoire was profiled, and TCRdb retains in-frame clones only, with some absent. The sample includes 200,000 to 250,000 clones, about 80% of them seen just once.

The J gene is TRBJ2-3, the V gene TRBV10-3; a weak D match, TRBD2 (6 bases). The receptor's source is a man between 60 and 75 years old who had recovered from COVID-19. Sequenced material: PBMCs or T cells enriched from blood (not recorded which). In nucleotides, the CDR3 is TGTGCCATCAGTGGCGGGGCGGCTAGCACAGATACGCAGTATTTT. Its protein is CAISGGAASTDTQYF.